This T cell receptor beta chain was obtained from a study of cytomegalovirus exposure and HLA in healthy donors. At collection, donors were nominally healthy, but unrecorded immune exposures were probable. In germline, CDR1 is MDHEN, CDR2 SYDVKM. V dropped 6 bases and J dropped 1 base, with 9 bases sitting between them. The CDR3 is 13 residues long. This clone was counted once. The primer mix had 60 Vbeta and 13 Jbeta primers. Clones were sequenced by immunoSEQ multiplex PCR, and TCRdb holds only the in-frame ones, with some missing. The profile shows about 140,000 clones, about three quarters of them singletons.

The J gene is TRBJ2-5, the V gene TRBV28; D is uncertain. Sequenced input: PBMCs. The receptor was derived from a woman in her thirties in good health and CMV-seronegative. CDR3 region: CASSFIGQETQYF. The CDR3 bases are TGTGCCAGCAGCTTTATCGGCCAAGAGACCCAGTACTTC.